The present entry profiles one T cell receptor beta chain with its context. What it recognizes is unknown. A read error may produce the germline difference seen at one junction end. TCR beta libraries were built from RNA through three nested multiplex PCR rounds using modified ARM-PCR. TCRdb used MiXCR to reprocess the multiplex PCR reads, holding one entry per CDR3 protein. Of roughly 15,000 distinct CDR3 sequences listed, 73% are singletons. The data are from a study of tumor-infiltrating lymphocytes in glioblastoma multiforme. Study-wide results and caveats: RNA-based TCR sequencing may distort clone frequencies, since cells carry unequal TCR transcript numbers.

Sequencing input: brain tumor tissue. The TCR sequence derives from a male donor with glioblastoma.

The CDR3 DNA reads as TGTACCAGCAGAGAACAGGGGGGCCACGAGCAGTACTTC. The encoded protein is CTSREQGGHEQYF. The rearrangement uses TRBV5-6 and TRBJ2-7; TRBD1 aligns across 8 bases. The germline CDR1 and CDR2 sequences are SGHDT and YYEEEE. The CDR3 contains 13 residues.